A selection of T cell receptor beta chains follows, all from one sample in a study of T cell responses to AZD1222 COVID-19 vaccine. Some clones are missing from TCRdb's copy, which holds only in-frame ones; the method was immunoSEQ multiplex PCR. Counted here are about 120,000 clones, 85% to 90% occurring once; the ten biggest clones make up 7.1%. This specimen was peripheral blood, taken 28 days after the second AZD1222 dose. These receptors all stem from an adult who received the AZD1222 COVID-19 vaccine. Each CDR3 is given with its conserved first and last residue. The order of the fields is J gene, D gene, V gene, clone size, CDR3 protein, CDR3 DNA. D genes are given only for firm matches. Clone size is shown for a subset of rows, as once, few, many or a class of expanded clone.

>TRBJ1-6|NA|TRBV27|few
CASRASGLWSYNSPLHF
TGTGCCAGCAGGGCATCGGGATTATGGAGCTATAATTCACCCCTCCACTTT
>TRBJ2-1|NA|TRBV27|NA
CASSLSEGERYNEQFF
TGTGCCAGCAGTTTATCGGAGGGGGAGAGGTACAATGAGCAGTTCTTC
>TRBJ1-4|TRBD1|TRBV19|NA
CASQDRGRYEKLFF
TGTGCCAGTCAAGACAGGGGGCGTTATGAAAAACTGTTTTTT
>TRBJ1-2|TRBD1|TRBV5-1|NA
CASSLDRGEVDGYTF
TGCGCCAGCAGCTTGGACAGGGGGGAGGTGGATGGCTACACCTTC
>TRBJ2-4|NA|TRBV6-2/TRBV6-3|NA
CASSYSVGVAKNIQYF
TGTGCCAGCAGTTACTCGGTCGGAGTAGCCAAAAACATTCAGTACTTC
>TRBJ2-7|TRBD1|TRBV9|NA
CASSAWDSEYEQYF
TGTGCCAGCAGCGCATGGGACAGCGAATACGAGCAGTACTTC
>TRBJ2-2|NA|TRBV29-1|NA
CSVVLSNTGELFF
TGCAGCGTTGTCCTCTCGAACACCGGGGAGCTGTTTTTT
>TRBJ2-1|NA|TRBV11-3|NA
CASSQDRGSYNEQFF
TGTGCCAGCAGCCAAGACCGAGGGTCTTACAATGAGCAGTTCTTC
>TRBJ2-7|NA|TRBV11-3|NA
CASQTSGVRTEQYF
TGTGCCAGTCAAACCTCAGGGGTTAGAACGGAGCAGTACTTC
>TRBJ2-1|TRBD1|TRBV25-1|NA
CASSDTGTGGHEQFF
TGTGCCAGCAGTGATACCGGGACAGGGGGCCATGAGCAGTTCTTC
>TRBJ2-7|NA|TRBV4-1|few
CASSQVATGSYEQYF
TGCGCCAGCAGCCAAGTTGCGACAGGCAGCTACGAGCAGTACTTC
>TRBJ1-1|NA|TRBV7-9|once
CASSFGAGKGNTEAFF
TGTGCCAGCAGCTTCGGGGCAGGGAAAGGGAACACTGAAGCTTTCTTT
>TRBJ1-2|NA|TRBV6-2/TRBV6-3|NA
CASSYAGYGYTF
TGTGCCAGCAGTTACGCGGGATATGGCTACACCTTC
>TRBJ2-2|NA|TRBV6-5|NA
CASSPQGNTGELFF
TGTGCCAGCAGTCCACAGGGGAACACCGGGGAGCTGTTTTTT
>TRBJ1-2|TRBD1|TRBV28|few
CASSFRGTGVYGYTF
TGTGCCAGCAGTTTTAGGGGGACAGGAGTGTATGGCTACACCTTC
>TRBJ1-1|NA|TRBV6-4|NA
CASSASRQEAFF
TGTGCCAGCAGTGCCTCAAGACAGGAAGCTTTCTTT
>TRBJ1-1|NA|TRBV11-3|few
CASSPRASENTEAFF
TGTGCCAGCAGCCCTCGGGCCTCAGAAAACACTGAAGCTTTCTTT
>TRBJ1-5|NA|TRBV5-1|NA
CASSLGRDQPQHF
TGCGCCAGCAGCTTGGGGAGAGATCAGCCCCAGCATTTT
>TRBJ2-1|TRBD2|TRBV7-9|NA
CASSLDSGRNREQFF
TGTGCCAGCAGCTTAGATAGCGGGAGGAATCGTGAGCAGTTCTTC
>TRBJ1-5|NA|TRBV28|NA
CASSFSGGGNQPQHF
TGTGCCAGCAGTTTTTCGGGGGGCGGCAATCAGCCCCAGCATTTT
>TRBJ1-1|NA|TRBV11-3|NA
CASSLVASQRDTEAFF
TGTGCCAGCAGCTTAGTAGCCTCACAAAGGGACACTGAAGCTTTCTTT
>TRBJ2-7|NA|TRBV19|NA
CASSPRTATYEQYF
TGTGCCAGTAGTCCTCGCACAGCGACCTACGAGCAGTACTTC
>TRBJ2-4|NA|TRBV27|NA
CASSYGLAKNIQYF
TGTGCCAGCAGTTACGGACTGGCCAAAAACATTCAGTACTTC
>TRBJ2-1|NA|TRBV5-1|NA
CASSLGPGIRANEQFF
TGCGCCAGCAGCTTGGGACCAGGAATTCGGGCCAATGAGCAGTTCTTC
>TRBJ1-2|TRBD1|TRBV19|NA
CASSTLHRGRYGYTF
TGTGCCAGTAGTACCTTACACAGGGGACGCTATGGCTACACCTTC
>TRBJ2-5|TRBD1|TRBV5-1|NA
CASSRSTGGPETQYF
TGCGCCAGCAGCCGATCGACAGGGGGCCCGGAGACCCAGTACTTC
>TRBJ2-7|NA|TRBV28|once
CASSLPGLYEQYF
TGTGCCAGCAGTTTGCCAGGGCTCTACGAGCAGTACTTC